This TCR beta chain was identified in a study of T cell responses to AZD1222 COVID-19 vaccine. To note about this clone: Its specificity is not known.

TCRdb keeps only in-frame clones here, not all; method: immunoSEQ multiplex PCR. Here the sample spans about 260,000 clones, more than 85% being singletons. Study-level points and caveats: Increases in Spike-specific TCR breadth and depth were seen after two AZD1222 doses. Targets within unmutated variant regions were reportedly found for nearly half of spike-specific TCRs. Scientists sampled the repertoires only once the peak T cell response had passed. Baseline serostatus was positive in only six or seven AZD1222 recipients.

CDR1 is SEHNR and CDR2 is FQNEAQ in the germline V gene (reference sequence). The CDR3 is 13 amino acids. Trimming removed 5 bases at V and 5 bases at J, with 12 bases between. The sample here was peripheral blood, taken on day 0 of AZD1222 vaccination. The chain carries TRBV7-9 and TRBJ1-1, with a tentative D call TRBD1 (5 bases). The origin of this receptor is an adult in good health. CDR3: CASSPRGDTEAFF. For the CDR3, the DNA is TGTGCCAGCAGCCCGCGGGGGGATACTGAAGCTTTCTTT.